These 30 T cell receptor beta chains share one sample of origin, sequenced in a study of cytomegalovirus exposure and HLA in healthy donors. The primer mix had 60 Vbeta and 13 Jbeta primers. Libraries were prepared by immunoSEQ multiplex PCR; TCRdb keeps only in-frame clonotypes and omits some of them. Of 110,000 to 150,000 clones in the sample, roughly 71% were seen once. The sample consisted of PBMCs. The receptors were sampled from a man aged 25 to 45 in good health and CMV-seronegative.

In its sample, this clone was seen once. This sequence joins TRBV2 and TRBJ1-1; the D is unclear. Germline values: CDR1 SNHLY, CDR2 FYNNEI. Trimming took 4 bases from V and 1 from J, leaving 10 bases between them. The CDR3 is 14 residues long. In DNA, the CDR3 is TGTGCCAGCAGTGCGAGCTTTAGGAACACTGAAGCTTTCTTT. Amino acids: CASSASFRNTEAFF.

This clone was counted a few times. This chain joins TRBV28 and TRBJ2-1; the match to TRBD2 covers 11 bases. The CDR3 is 17 amino acids. Germline loops: CDR1 MDHEN, CDR2 SYDVKM. The V gene end was trimmed by 5 bases and the J gene end by 5 bases; junction bases not matched to a gene: 11. This CDR3 reads CASSLHLAGGSDNEQFF. CDR3 DNA: TGTGCCAGCAGTCTGCACCTAGCGGGGGGCTCAGACAATGAGCAGTTCTTC.

This rearrangement joins TRBV5-1 to TRBJ1-1, with D possibly being TRBD1 (5 bases). The germline CDR1 and CDR2 sequences are SGHRS and YFSETQ. The CDR3 covers 15 residues. Trimming stripped 5 bases from V and 0 bases from J, with 14 bases between. The CDR3 region has the DNA TGCGCCAGCAGTGGGGCAGGGTCAATGAACACTGAAGCTTTCTTT. It translates to CASSGAGSMNTEAFF.

This sequence joins TRBV27 and TRBJ2-7; 13 bases fit TRBD2. CDR3 size: 14 residues. Germline V lookup: CDR1 MNHEY, CDR2 SMNVEV (reference sequence). Losses at the gene ends were 5 bases for V and 6 bases for J; bases not matched to a gene: 4. This CDR3 reads CASSRRTSGSEQYF. The CDR3 bases are TGTGCCAGCAGTCGACGGACTAGCGGGAGCGAGCAGTACTTC.

The chain combines TRBV30 with TRBJ2-5, with 7 bases lining up with TRBD2. CDR3 length: 15 amino acids. The V gene end was trimmed by 1 base and the J gene end by 0 bases; junction bases not matched to a gene: 5. From germline, CDR1 is GTSNPN and CDR2 SVGIG (reference sequence). The CDR3 coding sequence is TGTGCCTGGAGTGGCGGGAGAGACAACCAAGAGACCCAGTACTTC. It translates to CAWSGGRDNQETQYF.

The rearrangement links TRBV7-6 to TRBJ2-1; 9 bases map to TRBD2. Germline V gene data show CDR1 as SGHVS and CDR2 as FNYEAQ. The CDR3 contains 15 residues. The trim removed 5 bases at V and 6 bases at J, leaving 8 bases unmatched. The CDR3, as DNA: TGTGCCAGCAGCGGGTGGCGGGGGGGGTTCAATGAGCAGTTCTTC. Its protein is CASSGWRGGFNEQFF.

This clone turned up a few times. The CDR3 DNA reads TGTGCCAGCAGTGGGGGACAGGGTTTCAATCAGCCCCAGCATTTT. Amino acid sequence: CASSGGQGFNQPQHF. This chain connects TRBV28 to TRBJ1-5; 9 nucleotides line up with TRBD1. This CDR3 is 15 amino acids long. Germline lookup yields CDR1 MDHEN and CDR2 SYDVKM. Germline trimming cut 5 bases from V and 3 bases from J; bases unmatched to any gene: 5.

The chain combines TRBV15 with TRBJ1-5; tentative D call: TRBD1 (6 bases). Germline CDR1 reads LNHNV; CDR2 reads YYDKDF (reference sequence). Trimming removed 7 bases from V and 6 bases from J, with 19 bases in between. This CDR3 contains 15 residues. CDR3 sequence reads: CATTEGVTSGQPQHF. The CDR3 nucleotides read TGTGCCACCACCGAGGGGGTAACTTCGGGTCAGCCCCAGCATTTT.

The chain uses TRBV9 and TRBJ2-1; possibly TRBD2 for D (6 bases). There are 17 residues in the CDR3. V lost 2 bases and J lost 4, with 19 bases in between. The germline gives CDR1 SGDLS, CDR2 YYNGEE. The CDR3 sequence is CASSVQPLLAAYNEQFF. CDR3 DNA sequence: TGTGCCAGCAGCGTGCAGCCGTTACTAGCTGCATACAATGAGCAGTTCTTC.

This chain joins TRBV5-4 and TRBJ2-7, with 9 bases lining up with TRBD2. CDR3 length: 16 amino acids. The V segment lost 0 bases and the J segment 2 bases; nucleotides outside the gene matches: 6. CDR1 and CDR2 from the germline V gene are SGHNT and YYREEE (reference sequence). Here the CDR3 reads CASSLADASGAYEQYF. The CDR3 DNA is TGTGCCAGCAGCTTGGCCGACGCTAGCGGGGCCTACGAGCAGTACTTC.

The rearrangement joins TRBV28 to TRBJ2-7; 9 bases align to TRBD1. This CDR3 comprises 15 residues. Looked up from germline, CDR1 is MDHEN and CDR2 is SYDVKM. With V trimmed by 7 bases and J by 5 bases, 12 bases remained unmatched. CDR3 sequence: CASNPSRDRVNEQYF. Here the CDR3 DNA reads TGTGCCAGCAACCCCAGCCGGGACAGGGTTAACGAGCAGTACTTC.

The chain joins TRBV19 to TRBJ2-7; D possibly corresponds to TRBD2 (6 bases). The V end lost 1 base, the J end lost 3 bases, and 10 bases lay between the germline ends. The germline CDR1 and CDR2 sequences are LNHDA and SQIVND (reference sequence). The CDR3 length is 14 residues. CDR3 bases: TGTGCCAGTAGTATAGCCCGGGGACTCTACGAGCAGTACTTC. It yields the protein CASSIARGLYEQYF.

There are a few counts of this clone. The V call is TRBV28, the J call TRBJ2-7; D is possibly TRBD1 (6 bases). CDR3 size: 16 residues. The V end was cut by 3 bases, the J end by 3 bases, with 18 bases between. Germline V CDR1 and CDR2: MDHEN, SYDVKM. The CDR3 sequence: CASSLLGARLNYEQYF. The CDR3 region has the DNA TGTGCCAGCAGTTTGCTGGGGGCACGGTTAAACTACGAGCAGTACTTC. Drawing the rest from reference TRBV28 and TRBJ2-7, the complete variable domain is DVKVTQSSRYLVKRTGEKVFLECVQDMDHENMFWYRQDPGLGLRLIYFSYDVKMKEKGDIPEGYSVSREKKERFSLILESASTNQTSMYLCASSLLGARLNYEQYFGPGTRLTVT.

J is TRBJ2-1 and V is TRBV7-9, with 7 bases matching TRBD2. Losses at the gene ends were 1 base for V and 9 bases for J; bases not matched to a gene: 3. This CDR3 comprises 13 residues. Germline CDR1 SEHNR, CDR2 FQNEAQ (reference sequence). This chain's CDR3 is CASSLEGRGEQFF. The CDR3, as DNA: TGTGCCAGCAGCTTAGAGGGGAGGGGTGAGCAGTTCTTC. Full variable domain (rest looked up from reference TRBV7-9 and TRBJ2-1): DTGVSQNPRHKITKRGQNVTFRCDPISEHNRLYWYRQTLGQGPEFLTYFQNEAQLEKSRLLSDRFSAERPKGSFSTLEIQRTEQGDSAMYLCASSLEGRGEQFFGPGTRLTVL.

V is TRBV30 and J is TRBJ1-4, with TRBD1 matching over 10 bases. The CDR3 length is 14 residues. V shed 0 bases and J 10 bases; nucleotides not matched to a gene: 5. From germline, CDR1 is GTSNPN and CDR2 SVGIG (reference sequence). DNA for the CDR3: TGTGCCTGGAGTGTGGGGACAGGGGCTGTAAAACTGTTTTTT. Protein product: CAWSVGTGAVKLFF.

This chain joins TRBV21-1 and TRBJ1-3. TRBV21-1 has pseudogene status. This CDR3 is 15 amino acids long. The CDR3 DNA is TGTGCCAGCAGCAAACGCCGGGGTTTAGGTAACACCATATATTTT. It specifies CASSKRRGLGNTIYF.

The chain couples TRBV28 to TRBJ1-2, with 7 bases aligning to TRBD1. The length of the CDR3 is 15 residues. The V gene's germline CDR1 is MDHEN and CDR2 SYDVKM. V lost 2 bases to trimming and J lost 5 bases; unmatched junction nucleotides: 8. The CDR3 region is CASSLRTGTVYGYTF. The DNA of the CDR3 is TGTGCCAGCAGTTTAAGAACCGGGACAGTGTATGGCTACACCTTC.

The chain joins TRBV4-2 to TRBJ1-1, with D uncertain. This CDR3 region has 15 residues. Germline CDR1 and CDR2: LGHNA and YNFKEQ. V gave up 0 bases and J gave up 0 bases, with 8 bases separating them. The CDR3 sequence: CASSQDSVMNTEAFF. The CDR3 DNA sequence: TGTGCCAGCAGCCAAGATTCAGTGATGAACACTGAAGCTTTCTTT.

This clone was seen a single time. The chain recombines TRBV7-9 with TRBJ2-5, with D hard to call. Germline assignment: CDR1 SEHNR and CDR2 FQNEAQ (reference sequence). The V end was cut by 2 bases, the J end by 1 base, with 5 bases between. The CDR3 extends over 13 amino acids. The CDR3 DNA is TGTGCCAGCAGCTTAAGCTCCCAAGAGACCCAGTACTTC. It specifies CASSLSSQETQYF.

CDR3 sequence: CASSSVRGGGDKNIQYF. The CDR3, as DNA: TGTGCCAGCAGTTCCGTGCGGGGTGGGGGGGACAAAAACATTCAGTACTTC. The chain is built from TRBV28 and TRBJ2-4; TRBD2 agrees at 7 bases. The CDR3 totals 17 residues. The J segment lost 3 bases and the V segment lost 4 bases, leaving 12 bases of the junction unmatched. The germline V gene encodes CDR1 MDHEN and CDR2 SYDVKM.

In this sample, this clone turned up a few times. The rearrangement joins TRBV5-4 to TRBJ2-5, with 9 bases fitting TRBD2. The germline V gene encodes CDR1 SGHNT and CDR2 YYREEE (reference sequence). The CDR3 contains 15 residues. Trimming at V came to 1 base and at J to 3 bases, leaving 4 bases not matched to a gene. CDR3 in DNA: TGTGCCAGCAGCTTGAGGACTAGCGTAAAAGAGACCCAGTACTTC. Translated, it gives CASSLRTSVKETQYF.

The J gene is TRBJ2-3, the V gene TRBV28; perhaps TRBD1 as D (7 bases). V was shortened by 6 bases and J by 4 bases, with 17 bases between the two germline ends. Germline CDR1 reads MDHEN; CDR2 reads SYDVKM. The CDR3 is 15 residues long. DNA for the CDR3: TGTGCCAGCAGCTACCGACAGGGAGGATCAGATACGCAGTATTTT. Protein sequence: CASSYRQGGSDTQYF.

The chain combines TRBV7-3 with TRBJ1-5; D remains ambiguous. The V gene lost 3 bases and the J gene lost 0 bases, with 9 bases spanning the gap. Germline values: CDR1 SGHTA, CDR2 FQGTGA. This CDR3 comprises 15 residues. The CDR3 DNA is TGTGCCAGCAGCTTCGGTGAGAATAGCAATCAGCCCCAGCATTTT. Translating it yields CASSFGENSNQPQHF.

The sample holds a few counts of this clone. The chain has TRBV6-1 and TRBJ1-1, with 7 bases that match TRBD1. Germline V gene sequence: CDR1 MNHNS, CDR2 SASEGT. There are 14 residues in the CDR3. Trimming cost V 6 bases and J 2 bases; bases outside gene matches: 6. CDR3 protein: CASRVTGFNTEAFF. CDR3 DNA: TGTGCCAGCAGAGTGACAGGGTTTAACACTGAAGCTTTCTTT.

This clone has only a few counts. This chain uses TRBV7-2 with TRBJ2-2, with 11 bases lining up with TRBD2. The CDR3 runs 16 residues. Germline CDR1 SGHTA, CDR2 FQGNSA. J was trimmed by 7 bases and V by 5 bases; bases with no gene match: 9. The CDR3 loop is CASSPPSGRLVGELFF. The CDR3 DNA is TGTGCCAGCAGCCCCCCTAGCGGGAGGTTGGTCGGGGAGCTGTTTTTT.

This chain connects TRBV6-6 to TRBJ2-6; possible D gene TRBD1, 5 bases. The CDR3 is made up of 15 amino acids. Between the trimmed V and J ends, which lost 6 bases and 1 base, there was a span of 10 bases. Per the germline V gene, CDR1 is MNHNY and CDR2 is SVGAGI (reference sequence). CDR3 protein: CASSPRVSGANVLTF. DNA for the CDR3: TGTGCCAGCAGCCCCAGGGTGTCTGGGGCCAACGTCCTGACTTTC.

This clone occurred once. J is TRBJ2-1 and V is TRBV5-6, with 7 positions matching TRBD1. The length of the CDR3 is 12 residues. Germline-derived CDR1 and CDR2 are SGHDT and YYEEEE. The V gene end was trimmed by 3 bases and the J gene end by 10 bases; junction bases not matched to a gene: 4. The CDR3 DNA follows: TGTGCCAGCAGCTCCACAGGGGTAGAGCAGTTCTTC. Its protein product is CASSSTGVEQFF.

This clone appeared a few times. This chain joins TRBV28 and TRBJ1-6, with D possibly being TRBD1 (6 bases). V gave up 4 bases and J gave up 7 bases, with 17 bases separating them. This CDR3 spans 16 amino acids. CDR1 and CDR2 (germline): MDHEN, SYDVKM. The DNA of the CDR3 is TGTGCCAGCAGTTCCTCCCAAGGGAGGGGGAATTCACCCCTCCACTTT. Protein: CASSSSQGRGNSPLHF.

Note on this clone: The same CDR3 can be traced to other DNA sequences in this sample. The rearrangement uses TRBV19 and TRBJ1-5; 9 nucleotides match TRBD1. V lost 6 bases to trimming and J lost 5 bases; unmatched junction nucleotides: 5. Germline V gene sequence: CDR1 LNHDA, CDR2 SQIVND (reference sequence). CDR3 length: 14 amino acids. Here the CDR3 reads CASRPGQGDQPQHF. As DNA, the CDR3 is TGTGCCAGTAGACCGGGACAGGGTGATCAGCCCCAGCATTTT.

The chain employs TRBV6-1 and TRBJ1-4; D not certain. V was shortened by 3 bases and J by 3 bases, with 8 bases between the two germline ends. This CDR3 contains 14 residues. Germline assignment: CDR1 MNHNS and CDR2 SASEGT. The CDR3 DNA is TGTGCCAGCAGTGAGGCTTCCTCTAATGAAAAACTGTTTTTT. Encoded protein: CASSEASSNEKLFF.